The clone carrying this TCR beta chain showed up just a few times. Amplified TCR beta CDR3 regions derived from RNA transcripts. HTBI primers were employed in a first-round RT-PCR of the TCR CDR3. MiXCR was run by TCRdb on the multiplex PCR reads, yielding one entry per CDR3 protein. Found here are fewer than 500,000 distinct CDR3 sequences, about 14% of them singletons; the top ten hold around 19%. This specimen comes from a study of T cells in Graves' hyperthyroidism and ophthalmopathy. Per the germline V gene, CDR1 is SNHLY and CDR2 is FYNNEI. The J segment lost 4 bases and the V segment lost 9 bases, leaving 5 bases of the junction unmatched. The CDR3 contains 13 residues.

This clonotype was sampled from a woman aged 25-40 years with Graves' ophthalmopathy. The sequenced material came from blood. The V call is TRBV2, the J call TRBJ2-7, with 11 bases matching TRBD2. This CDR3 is CASQTSGGYEQYF. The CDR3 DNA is TGTGCCAGTCAAACTAGCGGGGGTTACGAGCAGTACTTC.